The clone carrying this T cell receptor (beta chain) was observed once. This entry comes from a study of blood T cell repertoires in COVID-19. Study-level information: PBMCs, B-cell-depleted T cells, or T cells were the source of the cDNA or gDNA that made up the material.

Authors' analysis steps: Estimated nucleated cell counts came from reference gene primer amplification. Measured with immunoSEQ multiplex PCR; TCRdb has only the in-frame clones, and not every one. V and J calls plus clone size are reproduced from that table; the DNA served to infer D and trimming. The table shows approximately 300,000 clones, with approximately 84% occurring only once. This CDR3 has 17 residues. The V gene's germline CDR1 is SEHNR and CDR2 FQNEAQ (reference sequence). The J segment lost 2 bases and the V segment lost 1 base, leaving 10 bases of the junction unmatched. Clinical history as reported by participants underpinned cohort assignment. Cohort 3 donors were reported recovered after two negative PCRs, clearance, or symptom resolution.

This sequence originates from a woman in her late teens or twenties who had recovered from COVID-19. This chain joins TRBV7-9 and TRBJ2-5, with 7 bases lining up with TRBD2. Sequences were obtained from PBMCs or T cells enriched from blood (not recorded which). DNA of the CDR3: TGTGCCAGCAGCTTAGAAGCGGGGACCGGGGGGCAAGAGACCCAGTACTTC. Translation gives CASSLEAGTGGQETQYF.